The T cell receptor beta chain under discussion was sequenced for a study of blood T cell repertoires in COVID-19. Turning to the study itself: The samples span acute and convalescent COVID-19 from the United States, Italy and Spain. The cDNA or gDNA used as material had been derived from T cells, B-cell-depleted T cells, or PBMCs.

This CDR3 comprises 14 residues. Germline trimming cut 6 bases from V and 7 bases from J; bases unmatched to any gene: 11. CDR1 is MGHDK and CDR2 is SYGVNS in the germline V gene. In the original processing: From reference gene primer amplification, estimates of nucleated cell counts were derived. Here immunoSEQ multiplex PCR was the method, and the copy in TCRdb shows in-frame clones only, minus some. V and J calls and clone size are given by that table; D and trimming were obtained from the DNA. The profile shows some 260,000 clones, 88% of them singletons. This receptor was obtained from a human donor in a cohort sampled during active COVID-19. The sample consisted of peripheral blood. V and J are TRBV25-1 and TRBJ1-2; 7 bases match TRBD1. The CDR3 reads CASRDPGTAFGYTF. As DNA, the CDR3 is TGTGCCAGCAGAGATCCCGGGACAGCCTTTGGCTACACCTTC.